These 24 T cell receptor beta chains came from one sample sequenced in a study of cytomegalovirus exposure and HLA in healthy donors. Use of 60 Vbeta and 13 Jbeta primers characterized the PCR. Sequencing used immunoSEQ multiplex PCR; TCRdb keeps in-frame clones, though not all of them. The data hold some 90,000 clones, with 70% to 85% observed a single time. Sequencing was carried out using PBMCs. The receptors shown here come from a man aged 45-65 years in good health and CMV-seronegative.

This clone was seen only a few times. The chain has TRBV9 and TRBJ2-1; TRBD1 aligns across 11 bases. J lost 7 bases, V lost 0 bases, and 3 bases had no gene match. From germline, CDR1 is SGDLS and CDR2 YYNGEE. This CDR3 has 15 residues. The CDR3 loop is CASSVAGQGANEQFF. CDR3 in DNA: TGTGCCAGCAGCGTAGCTGGACAGGGGGCGAATGAGCAGTTCTTC.

The rearrangement joins TRBV5-1 to TRBJ2-7; D is unresolved. The germline V gene has CDR1 SGHRS and CDR2 YFSETQ. CDR3 length equals 14 residues. The ends were cut back, 0 bases at V and 4 bases at J, with 11 bases in the middle. For the CDR3, the DNA is TGCGCCAGCAGCTTGGCCATGGAGCCTTACGAGCAGTACTTC. Encoded protein: CASSLAMEPYEQYF.

This clone was seen just once. This rearrangement joins TRBV5-6 to TRBJ2-7; D is ambiguous. Trimming removed 1 base from V and 4 bases from J, with 15 bases in between. Germline CDR1 SGHDT, CDR2 YYEEEE. CDR3 length equals 15 residues. CDR3 region: CASSLFARGTYEQYF. The CDR3 coding sequence is TGTGCCAGCAGCTTGTTTGCTCGCGGTACTTACGAGCAGTACTTC.

The chain employs TRBV9 and TRBJ2-7; 10 bases align to TRBD1. The CDR3 is 14 amino acids. V dropped 3 bases and J dropped 2; count of bases not matched to a gene: 2. CDR1 and CDR2 (germline): SGDLS, YYNGEE. The CDR3 sequence is CASSDDRGPYEQYF. CDR3 sequence (DNA): TGTGCCAGCAGCGACGACAGGGGGCCCTACGAGCAGTACTTC.

The chain combines TRBV18 with TRBJ2-3, with D maybe TRBD2 (5 bases). Trimming shortened V by 3 bases and J by 6 bases, and 16 bases separated the two germline ends. Germline V gives CDR1 KGHSH, CDR2 LQKENI. The CDR3 loop spans 15 amino acids. CDR3 residues: CASSPPRTPQDTQYF. CDR3 in DNA: TGTGCCAGCTCACCCCCCAGGACTCCTCAGGATACGCAGTATTTT.

The gene calls are TRBV11-2 and TRBJ2-4; 9 bases are a match to TRBD2. The CDR3 spans 16 residues. The ends lost 6 bases at V and 0 bases at J; junction bases unmatched: 6. Germline CDR1 is SGHAT and CDR2 is FQNNGV. CDR3 DNA: TGTGCCAGCAGGCAGGCGGGAGGGCTAGCCAAAAACATTCAGTACTTC. This codes for CASRQAGGLAKNIQYF.

This chain connects TRBV19 to TRBJ2-3; 7 nucleotides line up with TRBD1. CDR3 length: 17 residues. Germline CDR1 and CDR2: LNHDA and SQIVND (reference sequence). The trim removed 0 bases at V and 4 bases at J, leaving 10 bases unmatched. CDR3 in amino acids: CASSIDRTTGQADTQYF. The CDR3 nucleotides read TGTGCCAGTAGTATAGATCGAACGACAGGACAGGCAGATACGCAGTATTTT.

In DNA form, the CDR3 reads TGTGCCAGCAATCTCGGGGGACAGGGTGACAGCAGGCAGTTCTTC. This encodes CASNLGGQGDSRQFF. The chain couples TRBV28 to TRBJ2-1; 9 positions agree with TRBD1. Per germline, CDR1 MDHEN and CDR2 SYDVKM. With V trimmed by 7 bases and J by 12 bases, 16 bases remained unmatched. This CDR3 has 15 amino acids.

This clone was recorded only once. The chain carries TRBV18 and TRBJ2-7, with TRBD2 matching 11 bases. The germline V gene encodes CDR1 KGHSH and CDR2 LQKENI. Trimming at V came to 3 bases and at J to 4 bases, leaving 11 bases not matched to a gene. The CDR3 is 17 residues long. The CDR3 reads CASSPPRTSGSDYEQYF. CDR3 bases: TGTGCCAGCTCACCGCCCCGGACTAGCGGGTCTGATTACGAGCAGTACTTC.

This rearrangement joins TRBV6-5 to TRBJ2-7, with 8 bases fitting TRBD2. The CDR3 sequence is 14 residues long. J lost 4 bases, V lost 4 bases, and 6 bases had no gene match. Germline V gene lookup returns CDR1 MNHEY and CDR2 SVGAGI. Here the CDR3 reads CASSSTSGDYEQYF. The CDR3 coding sequence is TGTGCCAGCAGTTCCACTAGCGGCGATTACGAGCAGTACTTC.

The rearrangement links TRBV4-2 to TRBJ1-5, with unresolved D. Germline V CDR1 and CDR2: LGHNA, YNFKEQ. The CDR3 covers 15 residues. The V gene lost 1 base and the J gene lost 3 bases, with 10 bases spanning the gap. The CDR3 DNA follows: TGTGCCAGCAGCCAAGTAGAGGGAGCCAATCAGCCCCAGCATTTT. Its protein product is CASSQVEGANQPQHF.

The chain uses TRBV27 and TRBJ2-7, with TRBD2 identical over 7 bases. CDR1 and CDR2 (germline): MNHEY, SMNVEV (reference sequence). The CDR3 sequence is 15 residues long. V shed 2 bases and J 1 base; nucleotides not matched to a gene: 5. For the CDR3, the DNA is TGTGCCAGCAGTTTACGCGGGGAGGGATCCTACGAGCAGTACTTC. It translates to CASSLRGEGSYEQYF.

This clone was recorded once. The rearrangement links TRBV30 to TRBJ1-2; D is unclear. The CDR3 sequence is 13 residues long. Per the germline V gene, CDR1 is GTSNPN and CDR2 is SVGIG (reference sequence). V lost 2 bases, J lost 2 bases, and 9 bases lay in between. CDR3 nucleotides: TGTGCCTGGAGTAGGTGGGAGAACTATGGCTACACCTTC. It translates to CAWSRWENYGYTF. The entire variable domain, with the rest obtained from reference TRBV30 and TRBJ1-2, is as follows: SQTIHQWPATLVQPVGSPLSLECTVEGTSNPNLYWYRQAAGRGLQLLFYSVGIGQISSEVPQNLSASRPQDRQFILSSKKLLLSDSGFYLCAWSRWENYGYTFGSGTRLTVV.

This clone was seen once. This rearrangement joins TRBV6-5 to TRBJ1-6; TRBD1 matches at 7 bases. J gave up 6 bases and V 1 base, and 3 bases lay outside the gene matches. Germline V gives CDR1 MNHEY, CDR2 SVGAGI. This CDR3 contains 15 residues. The CDR3 is CASSYWDSSNSPLHF. For the CDR3, the DNA is TGTGCCAGCAGTTACTGGGACAGCTCTAATTCACCCCTCCACTTT.

This clone was observed a handful of times. In nucleotides, the CDR3 is TGTGCCTGGAGTGTAGGGGGCAGGGGGTATAATGAAAAACTGTTTTTT. Translating gives CAWSVGGRGYNEKLFF. This chain joins TRBV30 and TRBJ1-4; TRBD1 aligns across 7 bases. The CDR3 runs to 16 residues. The V segment lost 0 bases and the J segment 4 bases; nucleotides outside the gene matches: 8. CDR1 is GTSNPN and CDR2 is SVGIG in the germline V gene (reference sequence).

CDR3 DNA: TGCGCCAGCAGCCACCTCGGGGGGGAGATGGAAAAACTGTTTTTT. The encoded protein is CASSHLGGEMEKLFF. The chain links TRBV4-1 to TRBJ1-4, with D maybe TRBD1 (5 bases). The CDR3 sequence is 15 residues long. Germline V gene data show CDR1 as MGHRA and CDR2 as YSYEKL. The V end was cut by 3 bases, the J end by 8 bases, with 16 bases between.

This clone was seen a single time. The V and J genes are TRBV19 and TRBJ2-1; D possibly corresponds to TRBD2 (6 bases). V was shortened by 4 bases and J by 1 base, with 11 bases between the two germline ends. Per germline, CDR1 LNHDA and CDR2 SQIVND (reference sequence). CDR3 size: 15 residues. CDR3 bases: TGTGCCAGTAGTACGGGACTTGATTCCTACAATGAGCAGTTCTTC. Translating it yields CASSTGLDSYNEQFF.

The sample holds one count of this clone. The chain links TRBV28 to TRBJ2-1; 9 positions match TRBD2. Germline V gives CDR1 MDHEN, CDR2 SYDVKM. This CDR3 has 16 residues. V lost 10 bases, J lost 4 bases, and 14 bases stayed unmatched. DNA of the CDR3: TGTGCCACCTTCGAAGCGGGAGGAATGAGTTACAATGAGCAGTTCTTC. Its protein product is CATFEAGGMSYNEQFF.

J is TRBJ2-3 and V is TRBV6-5, with D possibly matching TRBD1 (6 bases). In germline, CDR1 is MNHEY, CDR2 SVGAGI. Trimming cost V 4 bases and J 4 bases, with 15 bases left between them. The CDR3 sequence is 15 residues long. This chain's CDR3 is CASSSMGARADTQYF. CDR3 DNA sequence: TGTGCCAGCAGTTCCATGGGGGCGCGGGCAGATACGCAGTATTTT.

This clone was detected only once. The junction and the germline gene differ at one end; a read error may be behind it. CDR3 residues: CASSVTSGGYSEQFF. DNA of the CDR3: TGTGCCAGCAGCGTGACTAGCGGGGGGTACAGTGAGCAGTTCTTC. The chain employs TRBV11-2 and TRBJ2-1, with 13 bases that match TRBD2. This CDR3 is built from 15 residues. Germline CDR1 is SGHAT and CDR2 is FQNNGV.

The V gene is TRBV2, the J gene TRBJ2-1, with 8 bases fitting TRBD1. After removal of 4 bases from V and 0 bases from J, the junction contained 5 bases not matched to a gene. Germline values: CDR1 SNHLY, CDR2 FYNNEI. The CDR3 has 16 amino acids. The CDR3: CASSGRTGSSYNEQFF. In DNA form, the CDR3 reads TGTGCCAGCAGTGGCAGGACAGGGAGCTCCTACAATGAGCAGTTCTTC. The entire variable domain, with the rest obtained from reference TRBV2 and TRBJ2-1, is as follows: EPEVTQTPSHQVTQMGQEVILRCVPISNHLYFYWYRQILGQKVEFLVSFYNNEISEKSEIFDDQFSVERPDGSNFTLKIRSTKLEDSAMYFCASSGRTGSSYNEQFFGPGTRLTVL.

V usage is TRBV19 and J usage is TRBJ2-5; 8 nucleotides match TRBD1. The DNA matches TRBJ2-7 better at its end, which makes the J call doubtful. Germline CDR1 reads LNHDA; CDR2 reads SQIVND (reference sequence). The CDR3 has 16 amino acids. CDR3 sequence (DNA): TGTGCTTCGAATAGGGGTGGGAGGACAGGGTCTCACGAGCAGTACTTC. Translation: CASNRGGRTGSHEQYF.

The chain joins TRBV5-1 to TRBJ2-7, with TRBD2 matching over 7 bases. CDR3 length: 14 residues. Germline V CDR1 and CDR2: SGHRS, YFSETQ. With 4 bases clipped from V and 2 bases from J, the junction kept 6 bases outside the gene matches. CDR3 in DNA: TGCGCCAGCAGCAGGGAGGGCATCGCCTACGAGCAGTACTTC. This translates into CASSREGIAYEQYF.

The gene calls are TRBV4-3 and TRBJ2-1; 9 bases are a match to TRBD1. The CDR3 runs 15 residues. CDR1 LGHNA and CDR2 YSLEER come from the germline V gene. Trimming cost V 4 bases and J 9 bases; bases outside gene matches: 10. The CDR3 sequence: CASSPQYRGRGEQFF. In nucleotides, the CDR3 is TGCGCCAGCAGCCCTCAGTACAGGGGGCGTGGTGAGCAGTTCTTC.